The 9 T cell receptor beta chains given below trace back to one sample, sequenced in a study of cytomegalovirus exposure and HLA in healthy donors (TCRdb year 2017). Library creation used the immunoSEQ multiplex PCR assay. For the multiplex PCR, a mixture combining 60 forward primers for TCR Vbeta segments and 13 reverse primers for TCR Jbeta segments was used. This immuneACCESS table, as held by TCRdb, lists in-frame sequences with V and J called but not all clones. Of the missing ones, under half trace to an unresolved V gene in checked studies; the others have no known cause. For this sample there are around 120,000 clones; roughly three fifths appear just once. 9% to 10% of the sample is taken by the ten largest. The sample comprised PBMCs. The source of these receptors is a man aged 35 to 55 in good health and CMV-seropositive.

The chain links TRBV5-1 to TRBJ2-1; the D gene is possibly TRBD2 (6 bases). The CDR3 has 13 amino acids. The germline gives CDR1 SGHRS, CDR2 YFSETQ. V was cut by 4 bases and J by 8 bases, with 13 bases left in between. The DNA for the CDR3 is TGCGCCAGCAGCCGGGAGCGCGTGGATGAGCAGTTCTTC. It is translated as CASSRERVDEQFF. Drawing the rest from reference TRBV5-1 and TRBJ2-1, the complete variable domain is KAGVTQTPRYLIKTRGQQVTLSCSPISGHRSVSWYQQTPGQGLQFLFEYFSETQRNKGNFPGRFSGRQFSNSRSEMNVSTLELGDSALYLCASSRERVDEQFFGPGTRLTVL.

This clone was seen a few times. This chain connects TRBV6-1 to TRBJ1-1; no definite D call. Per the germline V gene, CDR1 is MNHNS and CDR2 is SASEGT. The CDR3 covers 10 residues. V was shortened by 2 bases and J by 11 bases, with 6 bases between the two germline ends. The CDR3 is CASSEYRAFF. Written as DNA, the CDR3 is TGTGCCAGCAGTGAATATCGGGCTTTCTTT.

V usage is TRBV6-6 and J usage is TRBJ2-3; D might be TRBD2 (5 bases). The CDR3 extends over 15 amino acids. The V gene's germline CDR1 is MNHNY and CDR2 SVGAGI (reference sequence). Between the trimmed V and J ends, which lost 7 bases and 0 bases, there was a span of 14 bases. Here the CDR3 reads CASTAGLYSTDTQYF. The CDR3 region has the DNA TGTGCCAGCACCGCGGGCCTATATAGCACAGATACGCAGTATTTT.

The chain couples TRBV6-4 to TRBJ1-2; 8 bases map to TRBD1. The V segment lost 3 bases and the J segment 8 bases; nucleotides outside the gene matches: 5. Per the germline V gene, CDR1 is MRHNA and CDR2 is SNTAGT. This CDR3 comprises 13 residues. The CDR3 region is CASSDWTGKGYTF. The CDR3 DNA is TGTGCCAGCAGTGATTGGACAGGGAAAGGCTACACCTTC.

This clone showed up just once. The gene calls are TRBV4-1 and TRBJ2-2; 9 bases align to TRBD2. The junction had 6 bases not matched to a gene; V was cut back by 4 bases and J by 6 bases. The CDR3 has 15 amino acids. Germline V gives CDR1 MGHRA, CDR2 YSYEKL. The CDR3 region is CASSLSGLAAGELFF. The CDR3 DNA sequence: TGCGCCAGCAGCCTGTCGGGACTAGCAGCCGGGGAGCTGTTTTTT.

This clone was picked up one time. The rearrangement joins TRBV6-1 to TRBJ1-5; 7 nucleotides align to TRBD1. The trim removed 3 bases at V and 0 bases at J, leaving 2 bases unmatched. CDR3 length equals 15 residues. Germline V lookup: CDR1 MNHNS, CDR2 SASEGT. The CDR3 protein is CASSEDRTSNQPQHF. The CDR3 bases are TGTGCCAGCAGTGAGGACAGGACTAGCAATCAGCCCCAGCATTTT.

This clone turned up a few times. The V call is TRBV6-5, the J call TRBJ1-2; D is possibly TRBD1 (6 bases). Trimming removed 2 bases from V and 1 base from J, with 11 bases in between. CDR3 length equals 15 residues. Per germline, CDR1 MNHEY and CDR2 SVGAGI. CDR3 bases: TGTGCCAGCAGTTACGGACAGCCCCGTAACTATGGCTACACCTTC. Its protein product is CASSYGQPRNYGYTF.

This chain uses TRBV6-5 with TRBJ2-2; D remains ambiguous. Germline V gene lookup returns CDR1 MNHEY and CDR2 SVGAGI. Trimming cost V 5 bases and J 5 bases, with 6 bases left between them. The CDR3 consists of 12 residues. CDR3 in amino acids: CASSIPTGELFF. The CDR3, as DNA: TGTGCCAGCAGTATCCCAACCGGGGAGCTGTTTTTT.

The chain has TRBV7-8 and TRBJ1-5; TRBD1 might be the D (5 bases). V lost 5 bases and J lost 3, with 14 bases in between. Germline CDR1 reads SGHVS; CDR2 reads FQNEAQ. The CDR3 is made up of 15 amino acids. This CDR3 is CASSPVGRHNQPQHF. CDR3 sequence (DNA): TGTGCCAGCAGCCCAGTGGGGCGGCACAATCAGCCCCAGCATTTT.